This T cell receptor beta chain was captured in a study of blood T cells in healthy people across ages (dated by TCRdb to between 2014 and 2017). As for the study more broadly: Template switching captured roughly one uniquely barcoded TCR beta cDNA molecule per two T cells in model experiments. The study analyzed two additional independent replicas of 1 million unique cDNA reads from the same blood draw for two donors, one aged 18 to 30 and one aged 80 or older. Donors of different ages were randomly distributed across sequencing lanes to avoid experimental bias. Age-related changes in TCR beta repertoire diversity were measured in the study by deep sequencing normalized with unique cDNA molecular identifiers. Donors were grouped into four age groups: young (average roughly 17 years), middle-aged (over 35), aged (around 60) and long-lived (approximately 82).

V is trimmed back by 4 bases and J by 5 bases, and the junction contains 6 bases that no gene match accounts for. The germline V gene (reference sequence) gives CDR1 as DFQATT and CDR2 as SNEGSKA. From its cysteine to its phenylalanine, the CDR3 spans 13 amino acids. Only the CDR3 region is kept as DNA, spanning 39 bases read in frame from base 1. In its sample, this clonotype was seen a few times. The target of this receptor is not known. Base qualities were left out, and no much larger clone turns up one base away. Library preparation employed 5' RACE. The sample was run on an Illumina HiSeq 2500. A second PCR of roughly 6 to 11 cycles was run with a J-beta primer mix and a sample-barcoded 5' primer. A template-switch 5' adaptor carrying 12 random nucleotides introduced a unique molecular identifier onto each TCR beta cDNA molecule. Each sample yielded at least 2.5 million CDR3-containing paired-end reads. First-strand cDNA synthesis was performed from all RNA using the Mint cDNA synthesis kit, with priming by a TRBC-specific oligonucleotide. All cDNA was treated with uracil-DNA glycosylase and then went through a first 18-cycle PCR with the universal primers M1SS and BC2_uni_R. As for the authors' bioinformatics: For normalization, 1 million high-quality reads were randomly selected from each sample, with every read carrying a distinct molecular identifier. Reads with shared molecular identifiers were discarded instead of being binned into consensus sequences. MiTCR, with a Q25 quality threshold and the strictest error-elimination algorithm, was used for CDR3 identification, clonotype clustering and error correction. A nonparametric unseen species model with Euler transformation was used to estimate lower-bound total TCR beta diversity. TCRdb cleaned the public reads at Q25 with fastp, built clones with MiXCR and kept in-frame beta chains. Rows merge per CDR3 protein into single entries with the most common DNA and genes. What appears here as the V and J calls and clone size reflects TCRdb's work, not the paper's. Within this sample are 1 million or so distinct CDR3 sequences, with under 55% of them counted one time only. Approximately 17% of the sample is held by the ten biggest clonotypes.

The donors were roughly 40 Caucasian individuals from Russia, aged 6 to 90 years, who were systemically healthy. Each donor gave about 9.2 milliliters of peripheral blood, drawn into EDTA-treated Vacutainer tubes. Ficoll-Paque density-gradient centrifugation was used to isolate PBMCs, with at least 6.5 million per sample. Total RNA was extracted from PBMCs with Trizol reagent, with at least 6 micrograms obtained per sample. The percentages of naive CD45RAhigh/CD27high T cells were determined by flow cytometry on a PBMC aliquot from every donor. On the study overall, not on this receptor specifically: Observed TCR beta diversity per million T cells fell roughly linearly with age, and a significant reduction was already apparent by age around 36. Because donor CMV infection status was unknown, age-related changes in expanded clonotypes were potentially confounded. Since profiling was done on bulk unsorted PBMCs, naive and antigen-experienced compartments could not be conclusively compared. Estimates of total diversity based on one million sequenced T cells were regarded as lower bounds and as underestimates. A strong correlation was found between observed TCR beta diversity and the percentage of naive T cells measured by flow cytometry. Compared with the aged group, the long-lived group had more naive CD4+ T cells, fewer expanded clones and increased TCR diversity, suggesting age selection.

The sample was blood. The TCR originated in an older woman in good health. The rearrangement combines TRBV20-1 with TRBJ2-3; TRBD2 matches 7 bases in the middle. The DNA sequence follows: TGCAGTGCTATCGGGACTACCATAGATACGCAGTATTTT. The encoded protein is CSAIGTTIDTQYF.